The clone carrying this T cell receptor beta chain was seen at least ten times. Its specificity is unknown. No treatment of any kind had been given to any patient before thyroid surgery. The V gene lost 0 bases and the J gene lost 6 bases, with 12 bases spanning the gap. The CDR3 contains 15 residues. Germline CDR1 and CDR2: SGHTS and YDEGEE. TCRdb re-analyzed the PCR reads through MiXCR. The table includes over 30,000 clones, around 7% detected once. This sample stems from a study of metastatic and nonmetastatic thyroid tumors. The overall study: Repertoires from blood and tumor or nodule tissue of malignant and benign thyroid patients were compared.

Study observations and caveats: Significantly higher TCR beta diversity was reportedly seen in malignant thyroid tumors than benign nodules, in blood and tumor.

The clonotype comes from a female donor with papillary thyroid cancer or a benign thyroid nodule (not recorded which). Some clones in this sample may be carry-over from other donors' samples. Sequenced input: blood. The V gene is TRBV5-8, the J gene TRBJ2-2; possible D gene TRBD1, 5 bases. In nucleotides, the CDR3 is TGTGCCAGCAGCTTGGGGTCCTGGGGCGCCGGGGAGCTGTTTTTT. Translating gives CASSLGSWGAGELFF.